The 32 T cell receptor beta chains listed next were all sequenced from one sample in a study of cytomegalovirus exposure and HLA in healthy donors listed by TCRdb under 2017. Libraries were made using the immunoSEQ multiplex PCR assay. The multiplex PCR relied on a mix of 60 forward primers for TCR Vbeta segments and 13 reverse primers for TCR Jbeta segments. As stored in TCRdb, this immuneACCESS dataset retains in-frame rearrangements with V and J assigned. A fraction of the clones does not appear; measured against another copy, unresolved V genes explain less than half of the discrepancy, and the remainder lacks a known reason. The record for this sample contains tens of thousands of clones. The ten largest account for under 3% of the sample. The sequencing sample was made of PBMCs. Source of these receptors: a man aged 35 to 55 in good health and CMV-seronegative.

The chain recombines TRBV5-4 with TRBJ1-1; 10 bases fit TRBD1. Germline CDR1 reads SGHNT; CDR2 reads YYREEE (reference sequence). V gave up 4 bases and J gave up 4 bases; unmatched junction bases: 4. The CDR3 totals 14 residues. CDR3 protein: CASSPRTGGTEAFF. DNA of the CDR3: TGTGCCAGCAGCCCGAGGACAGGGGGCACTGAAGCTTTCTTT.

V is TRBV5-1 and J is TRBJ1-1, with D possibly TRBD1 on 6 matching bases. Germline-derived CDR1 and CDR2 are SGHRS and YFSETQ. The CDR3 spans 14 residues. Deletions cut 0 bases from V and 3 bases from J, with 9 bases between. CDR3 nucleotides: TGCGCCAGCAGCTTGGCCGCAGGGGACACTGAAGCTTTCTTT. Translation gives CASSLAAGDTEAFF.

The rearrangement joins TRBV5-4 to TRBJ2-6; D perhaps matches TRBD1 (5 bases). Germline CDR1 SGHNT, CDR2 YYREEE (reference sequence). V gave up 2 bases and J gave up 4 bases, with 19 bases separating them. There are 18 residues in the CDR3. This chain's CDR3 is CASSLIAGSASGANVLTF. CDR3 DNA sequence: TGTGCCAGCAGCTTAATAGCAGGGTCCGCTTCCGGGGCCAACGTCCTGACTTTC.

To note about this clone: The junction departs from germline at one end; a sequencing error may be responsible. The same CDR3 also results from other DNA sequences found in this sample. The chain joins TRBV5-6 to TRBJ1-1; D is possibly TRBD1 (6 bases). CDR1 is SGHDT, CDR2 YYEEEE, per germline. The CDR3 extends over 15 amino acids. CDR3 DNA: TGTGCCAGCAGCTATTACAGGGATCTGGTCACTGAAGCCTTCTTT. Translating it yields CASSYYRDLVTEAFF. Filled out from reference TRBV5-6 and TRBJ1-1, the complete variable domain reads DAGVTQSPTHLIKTRGQQVTLRCSPKSGHDTVSWYQQALGQGPQFIFQYYEEEERQRGNFPDRFSGHQFPNYSSELNVNALLLGDSALYLCASSYYRDLVTEAFFGQGTRLTVV.

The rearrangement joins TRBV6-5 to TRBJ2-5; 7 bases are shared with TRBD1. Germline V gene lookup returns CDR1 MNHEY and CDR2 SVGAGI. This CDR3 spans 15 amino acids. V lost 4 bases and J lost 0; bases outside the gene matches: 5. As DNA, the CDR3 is TGTGCCAGCAGTTCCGGGACAGTACACCAAGAGACCCAGTACTTC. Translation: CASSSGTVHQETQYF.

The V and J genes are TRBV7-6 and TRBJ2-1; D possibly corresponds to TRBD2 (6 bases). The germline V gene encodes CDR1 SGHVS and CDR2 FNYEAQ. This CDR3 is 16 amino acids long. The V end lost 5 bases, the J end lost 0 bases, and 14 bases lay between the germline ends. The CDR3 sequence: CASSPSGVSSYNEQFF. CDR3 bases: TGTGCCAGCAGCCCCTCGGGGGTAAGCTCCTACAATGAGCAGTTCTTC. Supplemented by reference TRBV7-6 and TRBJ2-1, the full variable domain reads GAGVSQSPRYKVTKRGQDVALRCDPISGHVSLYWYRQALGQGPEFLTYFNYEAQQDKSGLPNDRFSAERPEGSISTLTIQRTEQRDSAMYRCASSPSGVSSYNEQFFGPGTRLTVL.

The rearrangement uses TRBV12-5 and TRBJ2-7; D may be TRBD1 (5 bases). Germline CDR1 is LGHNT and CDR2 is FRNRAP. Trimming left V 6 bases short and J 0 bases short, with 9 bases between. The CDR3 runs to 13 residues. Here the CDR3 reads CASGQGYSYEQYF. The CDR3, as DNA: TGTGCTAGTGGGCAGGGTTACTCCTACGAGCAGTACTTC.

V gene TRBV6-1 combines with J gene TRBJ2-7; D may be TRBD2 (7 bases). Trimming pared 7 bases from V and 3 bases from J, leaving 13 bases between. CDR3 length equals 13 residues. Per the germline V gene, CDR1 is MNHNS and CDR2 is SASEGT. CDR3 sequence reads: CASKGGGIYEQYF. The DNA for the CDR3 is TGTGCCAGCAAGGGAGGGGGAATCTACGAGCAGTACTTC.

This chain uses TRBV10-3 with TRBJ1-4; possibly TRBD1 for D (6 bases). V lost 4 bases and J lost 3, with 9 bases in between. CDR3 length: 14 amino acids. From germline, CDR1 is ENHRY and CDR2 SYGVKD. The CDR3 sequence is CAISGGTPNEKLFF. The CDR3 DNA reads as TGTGCCATCAGTGGAGGGACACCTAATGAAAAACTGTTTTTT.

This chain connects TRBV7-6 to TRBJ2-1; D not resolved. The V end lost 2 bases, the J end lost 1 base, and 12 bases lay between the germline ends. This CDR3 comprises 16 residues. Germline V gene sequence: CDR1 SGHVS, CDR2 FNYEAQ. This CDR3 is CASSLSAYGSYNEQFF. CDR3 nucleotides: TGTGCCAGCAGCTTAAGCGCTTATGGGTCCTACAATGAGCAGTTCTTC.

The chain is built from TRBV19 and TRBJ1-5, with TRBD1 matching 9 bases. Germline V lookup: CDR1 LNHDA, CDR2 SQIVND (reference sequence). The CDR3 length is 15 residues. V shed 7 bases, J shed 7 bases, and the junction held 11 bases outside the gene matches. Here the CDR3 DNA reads TGTGCCAGTAAACAGTCGGACAGGGGATTCCAGCCCCAGCATTTT. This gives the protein CASKQSDRGFQPQHF.

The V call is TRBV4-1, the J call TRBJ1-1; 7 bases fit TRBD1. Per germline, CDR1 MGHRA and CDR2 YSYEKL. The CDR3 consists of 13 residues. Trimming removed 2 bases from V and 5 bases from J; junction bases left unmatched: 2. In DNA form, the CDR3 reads TGCGCCAGCAGCCAACCAGGGGGGACTGAAGCTTTCTTT. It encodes CASSQPGGTEAFF.

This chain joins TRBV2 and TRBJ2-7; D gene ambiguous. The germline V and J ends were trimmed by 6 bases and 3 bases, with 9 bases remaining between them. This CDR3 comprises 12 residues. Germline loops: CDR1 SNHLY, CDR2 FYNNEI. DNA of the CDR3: TGTGCCAGCAGGGGCTTAGGCTACGAGCAGTACTTC. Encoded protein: CASRGLGYEQYF.

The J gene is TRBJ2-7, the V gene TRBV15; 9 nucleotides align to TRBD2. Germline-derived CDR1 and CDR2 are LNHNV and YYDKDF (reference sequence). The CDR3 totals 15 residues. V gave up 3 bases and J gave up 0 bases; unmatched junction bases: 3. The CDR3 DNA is TGTGCCACCAGCAGGTTAGCGGGGGCCTCCTACGAGCAGTACTTC. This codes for CATSRLAGASYEQYF. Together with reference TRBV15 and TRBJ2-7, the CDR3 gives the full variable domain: DAMVIQNPRYQVTQFGKPVTLSCSQTLNHNVMYWYQQKSSQAPKLLFHYYDKDFNNEADTPDNFQSRRPNTSFCFLDIRSPGLGDTAMYLCATSRLAGASYEQYFGPGTRLTVT.

The CDR3 is CASSTPGQSQETQYF. As DNA, the CDR3 is TGTGCCAGCAGCACCCCAGGACAGTCACAAGAGACCCAGTACTTC. V gene TRBV5-6 combines with J gene TRBJ2-5; a possible D gene is TRBD1 (6 bases). Germline V gives CDR1 SGHDT, CDR2 YYEEEE. Between the trimmed V and J ends, which lost 4 bases and 2 bases, there was a span of 15 bases. The CDR3 has 15 amino acids.

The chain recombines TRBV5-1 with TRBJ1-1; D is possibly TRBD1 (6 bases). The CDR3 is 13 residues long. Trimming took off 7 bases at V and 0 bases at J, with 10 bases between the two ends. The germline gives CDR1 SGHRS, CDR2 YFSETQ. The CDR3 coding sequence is TGCGCCAGCCGGACAGAACTGAACACTGAAGCTTTCTTT. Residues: CASRTELNTEAFF.

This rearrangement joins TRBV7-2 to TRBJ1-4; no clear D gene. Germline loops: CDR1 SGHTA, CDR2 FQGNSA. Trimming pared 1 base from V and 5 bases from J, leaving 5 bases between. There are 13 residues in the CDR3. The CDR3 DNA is TGTGCCAGCAGCTTAGAACAGAATGAAAAACTGTTTTTT. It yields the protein CASSLEQNEKLFF.

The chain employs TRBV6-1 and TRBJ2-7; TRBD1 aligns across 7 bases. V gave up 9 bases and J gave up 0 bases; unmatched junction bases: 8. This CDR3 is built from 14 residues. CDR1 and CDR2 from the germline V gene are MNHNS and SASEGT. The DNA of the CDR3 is TGTGCCAGTAGGACAGGTCAAAGCTCCTACGAGCAGTACTTC. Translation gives CASRTGQSSYEQYF.

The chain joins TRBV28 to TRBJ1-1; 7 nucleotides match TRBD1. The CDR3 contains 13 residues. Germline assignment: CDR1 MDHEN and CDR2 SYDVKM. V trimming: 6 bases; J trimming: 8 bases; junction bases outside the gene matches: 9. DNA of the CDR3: TGTGCCAGCAGGCGACAGGGACGGGGCGAAGCTTTCTTT. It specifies CASRRQGRGEAFF.

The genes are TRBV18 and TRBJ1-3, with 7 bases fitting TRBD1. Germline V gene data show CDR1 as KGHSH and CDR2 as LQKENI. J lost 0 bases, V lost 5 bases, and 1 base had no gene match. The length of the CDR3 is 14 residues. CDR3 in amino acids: CASSRDSSGNTIYF. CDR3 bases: TGTGCCAGCTCAAGGGACAGCTCTGGAAACACCATATATTTT.

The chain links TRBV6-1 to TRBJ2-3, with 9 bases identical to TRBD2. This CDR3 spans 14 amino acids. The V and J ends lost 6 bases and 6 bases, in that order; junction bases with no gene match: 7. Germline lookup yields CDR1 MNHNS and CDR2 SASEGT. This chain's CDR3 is CASRGAGGQDTQYF. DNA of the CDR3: TGTGCCAGCAGGGGAGCGGGGGGCCAGGATACGCAGTATTTT.

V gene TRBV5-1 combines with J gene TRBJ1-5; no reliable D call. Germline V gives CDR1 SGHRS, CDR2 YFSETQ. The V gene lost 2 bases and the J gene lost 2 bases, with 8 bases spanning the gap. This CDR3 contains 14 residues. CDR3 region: CASSFGDGNQPQHF. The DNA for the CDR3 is TGCGCCAGCAGCTTCGGGGATGGCAATCAGCCCCAGCATTTT.

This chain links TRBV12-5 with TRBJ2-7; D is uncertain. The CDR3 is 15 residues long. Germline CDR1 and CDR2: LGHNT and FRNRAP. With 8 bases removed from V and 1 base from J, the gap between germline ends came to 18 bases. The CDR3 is CASTFTDAPSYEQYF. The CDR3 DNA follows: TGTGCTAGTACGTTTACAGACGCTCCGTCCTACGAGCAGTACTTC.

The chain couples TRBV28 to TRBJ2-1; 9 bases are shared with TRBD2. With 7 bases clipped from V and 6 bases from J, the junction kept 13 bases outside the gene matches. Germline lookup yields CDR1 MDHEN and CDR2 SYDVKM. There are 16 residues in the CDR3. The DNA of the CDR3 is TGTGCCAGCACAAGGCAGGGGCGGGGGGGACGCAATGAGCAGTTCTTC. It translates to CASTRQGRGGRNEQFF.

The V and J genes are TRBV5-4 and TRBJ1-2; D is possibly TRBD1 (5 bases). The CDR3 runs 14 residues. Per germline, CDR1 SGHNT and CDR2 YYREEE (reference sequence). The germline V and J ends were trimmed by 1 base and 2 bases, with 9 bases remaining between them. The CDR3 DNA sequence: TGTGCCAGCAGCTTGCCAGGACAAAACTATGGCTACACCTTC. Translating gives CASSLPGQNYGYTF.

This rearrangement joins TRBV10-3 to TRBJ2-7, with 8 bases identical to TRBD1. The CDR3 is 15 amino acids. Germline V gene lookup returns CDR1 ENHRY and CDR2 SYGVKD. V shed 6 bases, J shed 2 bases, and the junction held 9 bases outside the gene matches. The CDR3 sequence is CAIRTDRGDPYEQYF. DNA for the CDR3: TGTGCCATCAGAACCGACAGGGGCGATCCCTACGAGCAGTACTTC.

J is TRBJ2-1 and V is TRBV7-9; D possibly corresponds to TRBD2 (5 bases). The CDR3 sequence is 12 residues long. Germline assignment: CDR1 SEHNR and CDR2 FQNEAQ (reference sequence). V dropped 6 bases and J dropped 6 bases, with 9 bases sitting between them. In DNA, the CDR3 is TGTGCCAGCAGTCATGGAGGCAATGAGCAGTTCTTC. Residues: CASSHGGNEQFF.

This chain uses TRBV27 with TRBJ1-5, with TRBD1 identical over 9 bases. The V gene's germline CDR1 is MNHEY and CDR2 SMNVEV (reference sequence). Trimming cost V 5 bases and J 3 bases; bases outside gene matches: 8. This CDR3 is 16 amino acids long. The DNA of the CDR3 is TGTGCCAGCAGTACCCTGGGGACAGGGAACAATCAGCCCCAGCATTTT. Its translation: CASSTLGTGNNQPQHF.

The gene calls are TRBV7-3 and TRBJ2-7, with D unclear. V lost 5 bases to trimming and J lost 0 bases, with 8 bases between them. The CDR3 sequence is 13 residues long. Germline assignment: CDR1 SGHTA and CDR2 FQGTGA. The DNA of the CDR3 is TGTGCCAGCAGCCCCCCGGGCTCCTACGAGCAGTACTTC. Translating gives CASSPPGSYEQYF.

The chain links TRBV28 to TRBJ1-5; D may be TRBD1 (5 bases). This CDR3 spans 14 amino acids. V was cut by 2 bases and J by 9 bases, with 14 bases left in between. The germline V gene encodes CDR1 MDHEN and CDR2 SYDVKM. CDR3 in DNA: TGTGCCAGCAGTTTAGATACAGGAGATCGGCCCCAGCATTTT. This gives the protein CASSLDTGDRPQHF. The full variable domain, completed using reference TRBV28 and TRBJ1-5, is DVKVTQSSRYLVKRTGEKVFLECVQDMDHENMFWYRQDPGLGLRLIYFSYDVKMKEKGDIPEGYSVSREKKERFSLILESASTNQTSMYLCASSLDTGDRPQHFGDGTRLSIL.

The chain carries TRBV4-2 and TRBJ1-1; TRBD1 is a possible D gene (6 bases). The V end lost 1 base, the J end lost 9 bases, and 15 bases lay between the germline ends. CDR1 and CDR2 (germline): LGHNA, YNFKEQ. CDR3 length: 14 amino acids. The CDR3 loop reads CASSQAKGGKKAFF. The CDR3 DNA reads TGTGCCAGCAGCCAAGCGAAAGGGGGTAAAAAAGCTTTCTTT.

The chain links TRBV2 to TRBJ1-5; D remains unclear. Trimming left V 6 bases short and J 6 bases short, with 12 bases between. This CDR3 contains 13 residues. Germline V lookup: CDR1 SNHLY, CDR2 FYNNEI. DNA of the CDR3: TGTGCCAGCAGCGCGGGGTTTCGTCAGCCCCAGCATTTT. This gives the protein CASSAGFRQPQHF.